This T cell receptor beta chain was obtained from a study of yellow fever vaccine responses in identical twins. Findings and limits, study-wide: Reported findings indicate that twins' vaccine T cell responses seemed partially convergent, partially personalized.

A word on this clonotype: What it recognizes is unknown.

The CDR3 length is 13 residues. V lost 6 bases and J lost 5, with 13 bases in between. CDR1 is ENHRY, CDR2 SYGVKD, per germline. Each CDR3 protein gets one entry after TCRdb re-called the RT-PCR reads with MiXCR. This table holds 10,000 or so distinct CDR3 sequences, approximately 87% found once. This TCR came from a woman aged 18-29 years who received the yellow fever vaccine. The source was T cells from blood (PBMCs), unsorted or a sorted subset (not recorded which), collected before or after yellow fever vaccination (not recorded which). The chain links TRBV10-3 to TRBJ1-2; tentative D call: TRBD1 (6 bases). In DNA, the CDR3 is TGTGCCATCAGAACAGGGACCGAATATGGCTACACCTTC. This translates into CAIRTGTEYGYTF.